The present entry profiles one T cell receptor (beta chain) with its context. The clone's antigen remains unknown. Base qualities are not recorded, but no much larger clone differs from it by a single base. These data are taken from a study of technical replicates of blood from a few donors (dated by TCRdb to about 2017). Libraries were prepared through the immunoSEQ multiplex PCR assay. TCRdb retrieved this table from immuneACCESS and kept in-frame rearrangements only. Not all clones are present; in checked studies, unresolved V genes account for under half, and no reason is known for the remainder. The sample yields about 69,000 clones; 88% were counted once. The leading ten clones occupy around 4.6% of the sample. Spanning cysteine to phenylalanine, the CDR3 consists of 15 amino acids. The read is trimmed to its CDR3 DNA, 45 bases read in frame from base 1. Taken from the germline V gene (reference sequence), the CDR1 and CDR2 loops are SGHAT and FQDESV. V and J lose 3 bases and 4 bases, and a span of 15 bases separates them.

The chain uses TRBV11-1 and TRBJ1-1; the D gene lacks a confident call. This sequence originates from a human donor in good health. Some clones in this sample may be carry-over from other donors' samples. Sequenced: PBMCs. CDR3 sequence: CASSFSTSGSTEAFF. The nucleotide sequence is TGTGCCAGCAGCTTCTCCACGAGCGGGAGCACTGAAGCTTTCTTT.